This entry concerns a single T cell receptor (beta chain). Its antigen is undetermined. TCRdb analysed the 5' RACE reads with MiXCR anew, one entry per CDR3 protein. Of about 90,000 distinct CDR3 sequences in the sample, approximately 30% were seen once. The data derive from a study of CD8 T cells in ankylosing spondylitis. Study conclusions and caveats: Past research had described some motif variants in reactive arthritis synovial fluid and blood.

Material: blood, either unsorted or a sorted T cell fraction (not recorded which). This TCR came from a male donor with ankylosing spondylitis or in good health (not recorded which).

The DNA for the CDR3 is TGTGCCAGCAGCCAAGATGTGGGTGATGAGTTCTTC. It codes for CASSQDVGDEFF. The chain couples TRBV3-1 to TRBJ2-1; no clear D gene. The CDR3 contains 12 residues. V gave up 0 bases and J gave up 14 bases, with 11 bases separating them. The germline gives CDR1 LGHDT, CDR2 YNNKEL (reference sequence).